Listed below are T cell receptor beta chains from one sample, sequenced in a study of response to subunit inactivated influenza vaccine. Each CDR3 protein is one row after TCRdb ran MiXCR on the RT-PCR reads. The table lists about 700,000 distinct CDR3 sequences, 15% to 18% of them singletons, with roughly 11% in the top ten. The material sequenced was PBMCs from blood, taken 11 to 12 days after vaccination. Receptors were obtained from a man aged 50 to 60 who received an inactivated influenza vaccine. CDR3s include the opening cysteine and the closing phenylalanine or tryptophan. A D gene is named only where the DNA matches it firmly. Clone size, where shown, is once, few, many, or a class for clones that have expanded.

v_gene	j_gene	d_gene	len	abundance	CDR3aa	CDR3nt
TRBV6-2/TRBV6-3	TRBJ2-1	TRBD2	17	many	CASSSNSGRAFYNEQFF	TGTGCCAGCAGTTCAAATAGCGGGAGGGCCTTCTACAATGAGCAGTTCTTC
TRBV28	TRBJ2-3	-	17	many	CASSLPRGGVGTDTQYF	TGTGCCAGCAGTTTGCCCCGAGGCGGGGTGGGAACAGATACGCAGTATTTT
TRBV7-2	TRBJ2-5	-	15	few	CASSLVRGFRETQYF	TGTGCCAGCAGCTTAGTCAGGGGTTTCAGGGAGACCCAGTACTTC
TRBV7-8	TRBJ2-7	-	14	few	CASSLGHEFYEQYF	TGTGCCAGCAGCTTGGGACACGAATTCTACGAGCAGTACTTC
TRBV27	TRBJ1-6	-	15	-	CASASWAGSNSPLHF	TGTGCCAGCGCCTCGTGGGCAGGAAGTAATTCACCCCTCCACTTT
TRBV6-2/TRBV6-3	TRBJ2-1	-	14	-	CASSSHGGHNEQFF	TGTGCCAGCAGTTCCCATGGGGGCCACAATGAGCAGTTCTTC
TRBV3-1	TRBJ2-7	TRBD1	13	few	CASSRYRGGEQYF	TGTGCCAGCAGCCGTTACAGGGGCGGCGAGCAGTACTTC
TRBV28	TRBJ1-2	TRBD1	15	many	CASSPRTGGVRGYTF	TGTGCCAGCAGTCCCCGGACAGGGGGGGTTCGCGGCTACACCTTC
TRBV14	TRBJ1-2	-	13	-	CASSPIPDYGYTF	TGTGCCAGCAGCCCTATTCCGGACTATGGCTACACCTTC
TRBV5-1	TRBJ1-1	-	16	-	CASSTRPPGLYTEAFF	TGCGCCAGCAGCACGCGGCCGCCGGGGCTGTACACTGAAGCTTTCTTT
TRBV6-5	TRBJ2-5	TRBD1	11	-	CASSWTGIQYF	TGTGCCAGCAGCTGGACAGGGATCCAGTACTTC
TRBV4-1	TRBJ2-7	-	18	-	CASSQDAPRGALVYEQYF	TGCGCCAGCAGCCAAGATGCCCCGCGGGGCGCCCTGGTCTACGAGCAGTACTTC
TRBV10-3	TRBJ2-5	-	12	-	CATETGRGTQYF	TGTGCCACCGAGACAGGGCGGGGGACCCAGTACTTC
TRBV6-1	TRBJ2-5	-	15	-	CASSERQGGGETQYF	TGTGCCAGCAGTGAGAGACAGGGAGGAGGAGAGACCCAGTACTTC
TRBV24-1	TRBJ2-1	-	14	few	CATSGPRESNEQFF	TGTGCCACCAGTGGTCCCCGGGAGAGCAATGAGCAGTTCTTC
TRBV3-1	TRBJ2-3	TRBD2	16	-	CASSQGPSSGGTTQYF	TGTGCCAGCAGCCAAGGCCCCTCTAGCGGGGGGACTACGCAGTATTTT
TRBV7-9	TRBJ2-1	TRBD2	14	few	CASSTRTRTNEQFF	TGTGCCAGCAGCACCCGGACTAGAACCAATGAGCAGTTCTTC
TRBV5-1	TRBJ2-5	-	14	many	CASSADTYQETQYF	TGCGCCAGCAGCGCCGACACGTACCAAGAGACCCAGTACTTC
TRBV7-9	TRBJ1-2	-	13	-	CASSLRGAKGYTF	TGTGCCAGCAGCCTAAGGGGCGCGAAAGGCTACACCTTC
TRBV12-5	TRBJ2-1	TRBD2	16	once	CVSGLALAGGGNEQFF	TGTGTTAGTGGTTTGGCACTAGCGGGAGGGGGAAATGAGCAGTTCTTC
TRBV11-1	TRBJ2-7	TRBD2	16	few	CASSLTTSGLGNEQYF	TGTGCCAGCAGCCTTACGACTAGCGGGCTTGGTAACGAGCAGTACTTC
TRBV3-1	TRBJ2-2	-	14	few	CASSREGVTGELFF	TGTGCCAGCAGCCGCGAGGGAGTCACCGGGGAGCTGTTTTTT
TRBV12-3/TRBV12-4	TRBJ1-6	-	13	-	CASSKGPSSPLHF	TGTGCCAGCAGTAAAGGACCCAGTTCACCCCTCCACTTT
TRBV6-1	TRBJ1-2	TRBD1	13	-	CASIELQGGGYTF	TGTGCCAGCATCGAACTTCAGGGGGGCGGCTACACCTTC
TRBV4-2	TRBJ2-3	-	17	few	CASSLPGALAGTDTQYF	TGTGCCAGCAGCCTTCCCGGAGCCTTAGCTGGCACAGATACGCAGTATTTT
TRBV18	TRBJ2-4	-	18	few	CASSPPNRGIIAKNIQYF	TGTGCCAGCTCACCACCAAACCGGGGCATCATAGCCAAAAACATTCAGTACTTC
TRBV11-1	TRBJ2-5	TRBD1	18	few	CASSSRRPGQGAQETQYF	TGTGCCAGCAGCTCAAGACGTCCGGGACAGGGGGCTCAAGAGACCCAGTACTTC
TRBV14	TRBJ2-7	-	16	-	CASSQVAGASSYEQYF	TGTGCCAGCAGCCAAGTGGCAGGGGCGAGCTCCTACGAGCAGTACTTC
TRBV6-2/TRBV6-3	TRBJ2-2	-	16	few	CASSSAGQIRTGELFF	TGTGCCAGCAGTTCCGCCGGACAGATCCGAACCGGGGAGCTGTTTTTT
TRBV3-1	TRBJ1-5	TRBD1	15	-	CASSQRQGRYQPQHF	TGTGCCAGCAGCCAGAGACAGGGCCGTTATCAGCCCCAGCATTTT
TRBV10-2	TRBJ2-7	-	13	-	CASRGLDSYEQYF	TGCGCCAGCAGGGGATTGGACAGCTACGAGCAGTACTTC
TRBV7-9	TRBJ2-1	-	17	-	CASSLLAGTPGGDEQFF	TGTGCCAGCAGCTTACTGGCCGGGACCCCCGGCGGGGATGAGCAGTTCTTC
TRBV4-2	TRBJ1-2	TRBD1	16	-	CASSPMFRRGEVGYTF	TGTGCCAGCAGCCCCATGTTCCGCAGGGGGGAGGTTGGCTACACCTTC
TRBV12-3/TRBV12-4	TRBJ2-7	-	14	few	CASSLSGGDNEQYF	TGTGCCAGCAGTTTAAGTGGGGGGGACAACGAGCAGTACTTC
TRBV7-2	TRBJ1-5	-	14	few	CASSLDGVNQPQHF	TGTGCCAGCAGCTTGGACGGGGTGAATCAGCCCCAGCATTTT
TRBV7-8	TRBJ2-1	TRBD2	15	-	CASSLSLREWDEQFF	TGTGCCAGCAGCTTATCTTTGCGGGAGTGGGATGAGCAGTTCTTC
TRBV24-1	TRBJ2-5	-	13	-	CATSGGFLETQYF	TGTGCCACCAGTGGCGGTTTTCTGGAGACCCAGTACTTC
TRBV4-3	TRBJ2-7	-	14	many	CASSQVRQGYEQYF	TGCGCCAGCAGCCAAGTTAGGCAGGGCTACGAGCAGTACTTC
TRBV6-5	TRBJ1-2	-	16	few	CASSLLVGGVDYGYTF	TGTGCCAGCAGTTTACTCGTCGGGGGGGTAGATTATGGCTACACCTTC
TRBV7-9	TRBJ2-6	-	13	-	CAIWGPGANVLTF	TGTGCCATTTGGGGGCCTGGAGCCAACGTCCTGACTTTC
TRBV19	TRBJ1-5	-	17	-	CASTNPPWSISNQPQHF	TGTGCCAGTACCAACCCTCCGTGGAGTATTAGCAATCAGCCCCAGCATTTT
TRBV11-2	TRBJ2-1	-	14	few	CASSPHSYQDEQFF	TGTGCCAGCAGCCCTCACAGTTACCAGGATGAGCAGTTCTTC
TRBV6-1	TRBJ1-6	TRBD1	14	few	CASRPGQNNSPLHF	TGTGCCAGCAGACCGGGACAGAACAATTCACCCCTCCACTTT
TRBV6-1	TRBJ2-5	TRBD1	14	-	CASSQGQNPPAQYF	TGTGCCAGCAGTCAGGGACAGAACCCTCCGGCCCAGTACTTC
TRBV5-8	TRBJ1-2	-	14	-	CASSHGHSVSGYTF	TGTGCCAGCAGCCATGGTCACAGCGTAAGCGGCTACACCTTC
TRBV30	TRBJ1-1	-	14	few	CAWSVLGGNTEAFF	TGTGCCTGGAGTGTACTGGGAGGGAACACTGAAGCTTTCTTT
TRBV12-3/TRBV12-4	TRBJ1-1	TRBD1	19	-	CAISLGNRGLGPKNTEAFF	TGTGCCATCAGTTTAGGTAACAGGGGCCTAGGCCCTAAGAACACTGAAGCTTTCTTT
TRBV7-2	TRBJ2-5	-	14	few	CASSLYSRFETQYF	TGTGCCAGCAGCTTATATTCCAGGTTTGAGACCCAGTACTTC
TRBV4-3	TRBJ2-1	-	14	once	CASSQEQGYNEQFF	TGCGCCAGCAGCCAAGAACAGGGATACAATGAGCAGTTCTTC
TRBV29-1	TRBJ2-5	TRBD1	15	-	CSVADRDLGQETQYF	TGCAGCGTGGCCGACAGGGATCTCGGTCAAGAGACCCAGTACTTC
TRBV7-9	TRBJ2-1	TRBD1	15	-	CASRDTGGLRDEQFF	TGTGCCAGCAGGGATACAGGGGGCTTAAGGGATGAGCAGTTCTTC
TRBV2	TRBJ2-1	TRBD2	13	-	CASKTGLDNEQFF	TGTGCCAGCAAGACGGGACTAGACAATGAGCAGTTCTTC
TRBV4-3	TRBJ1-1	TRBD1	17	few	CASSQEPGTVRNTEAFF	TGCGCCAGCAGCCAAGAACCTGGGACAGTGAGGAACACTGAAGCTTTCTTT
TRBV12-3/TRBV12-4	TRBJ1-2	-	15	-	CASKNGVEISYGYTF	TGTGCCAGCAAGAATGGGGTTGAAATAAGCTATGGCTACACCTTC
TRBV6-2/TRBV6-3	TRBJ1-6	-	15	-	CASVTGSSYNSPLHF	TGTGCCAGCGTTACAGGGAGCTCCTATAATTCACCCCTCCACTTT